These 30 T cell receptor beta chains share one sample of origin, sequenced in a study of siplizumab effects on memory and regulatory T cells. Profiling relied on immunoSEQ multiplex PCR, and the TCRdb table lists in-frame clones only, not all of them. Among 70,000 to 95,000 clones listed, approximately 90% were seen once. Sequenced input: CD4+ T cells sorted from blood. These receptors came from a human donor in good health.

V is TRBV7-2 and J is TRBJ2-5; D remains unclear. The CDR3 runs 14 residues. Trimming took 5 bases from V and 6 from J, leaving 16 bases between them. The germline V gene encodes CDR1 SGHTA and CDR2 FQGNSA. Here the CDR3 reads CASSASGGPKTQYF. In DNA, the CDR3 is TGTGCCAGCAGCGCCTCTGGCGGCCCGAAGACCCAGTACTTC.

The CDR3 sequence: CASSFSMNTEAFF. CDR3 coding DNA: TGTGCCAGCAGCTTCTCCATGAACACTGAAGCTTTCTTT. The chain has TRBV7-3 and TRBJ1-1; D is undetermined. V lost 3 bases to trimming and J lost 0 bases, with 5 bases between them. This CDR3 has 13 amino acids. Germline V gene sequence: CDR1 SGHTA, CDR2 FQGTGA.

The gene calls are TRBV5-1 and TRBJ2-2, with 7 bases that match TRBD2. The CDR3 length is 15 residues. V shed 4 bases, J shed 1 base, and the junction held 4 bases outside the gene matches. Germline V gives CDR1 SGHRS, CDR2 YFSETQ. CDR3: CASSPSGKNTGELFF. The CDR3 DNA reads as TGCGCCAGCAGCCCTAGCGGAAAGAACACCGGGGAGCTGTTTTTT. Drawing the rest from reference TRBV5-1 and TRBJ2-2, the complete variable domain is KAGVTQTPRYLIKTRGQQVTLSCSPISGHRSVSWYQQTPGQGLQFLFEYFSETQRNKGNFPGRFSGRQFSNSRSEMNVSTLELGDSALYLCASSPSGKNTGELFFGEGSRLTVL.

V is TRBV2 and J is TRBJ2-1; the D is unclear. Germline values: CDR1 SNHLY, CDR2 FYNNEI. V gave up 8 bases and J gave up 0 bases, with 14 bases separating them. CDR3 length: 15 residues. The CDR3 DNA is TGTGCCAGCGGCCTCGGAGCCCCCTCCTACAATGAGCAGTTCTTC. It codes for CASGLGAPSYNEQFF.

Only one count was recorded for this clone. The rearrangement uses TRBV5-4 and TRBJ2-1, with 10 positions matching TRBD2. Germline V CDR1 and CDR2: SGHNT, YYREEE (reference sequence). CDR3 length equals 15 residues. Trimming at V came to 2 bases and at J to 12 bases, leaving 11 bases not matched to a gene. CDR3 residues: CASSFGALAGVGQFF. In nucleotides, the CDR3 is TGTGCCAGCAGCTTTGGCGCCCTAGCGGGAGTTGGGCAGTTCTTC.

The chain joins TRBV30 to TRBJ2-5; the D gene could be TRBD1 or TRBD2 (5 bases each). The length of the CDR3 is 11 residues. From germline, CDR1 is GTSNPN and CDR2 SVGIG (reference sequence). V was cut by 5 bases and J by 9 bases, with 13 bases left in between. CDR3 sequence reads: CAWGPGRAQYF. CDR3 bases: TGTGCCTGGGGACCAGGGCGGGCCCAGTACTTC.

In DNA form, the CDR3 reads TGTGCCAGCAGCCCCGGGACTAGCAGCAATGAGCAGTTCTTC. It encodes CASSPGTSSNEQFF. The chain uses TRBV11-3 and TRBJ2-1; 9 nucleotides line up with TRBD2. CDR3 size: 14 residues. Trimming removed 5 bases from V and 6 bases from J; junction bases left unmatched: 5. Per germline, CDR1 SGHNT and CDR2 YENEEA.

With regard to this clone: The sample contains more than one DNA sequence encoding this CDR3. The chain combines TRBV7-9 with TRBJ1-4; no definite D call. Per the germline V gene, CDR1 is SEHNR and CDR2 is FQNEAQ (reference sequence). The CDR3 runs 14 residues. V lost 3 bases and J 2 bases, leaving 7 bases between the germline ends. CDR3 in amino acids: CASSLVGTNEKLFF. The CDR3 region has the DNA TGTGCCAGCAGCTTGGTCGGTACTAATGAAAAACTGTTTTTT.

This chain connects TRBV28 to TRBJ1-2; TRBD1 matches 11 bases. The CDR3 covers 18 residues. Germline CDR1 is MDHEN and CDR2 is SYDVKM. V was clipped by 6 bases and J by 4 bases; unmatched bases: 16. The CDR3 loop is CASRPNNPGTGGLYGYTF. The CDR3, as DNA: TGTGCCAGCAGGCCTAATAACCCCGGGACAGGGGGACTCTATGGCTACACCTTC.

This clone was observed a handful of times. The V and J genes are TRBV10-3 and TRBJ1-1; possible D gene TRBD1, 5 bases. V lost 8 bases, J lost 5 bases, and 15 bases lay in between. The CDR3 length is 13 residues. Germline V gene data show CDR1 as ENHRY and CDR2 as SYGVKD. This CDR3 is CAIEEAGKTEAFF. CDR3 coding DNA: TGTGCCATCGAGGAGGCAGGGAAGACTGAAGCTTTCTTT.

This rearrangement joins TRBV5-1 to TRBJ2-1; D is unclear. The CDR3 has 15 residues. Germline V gene sequence: CDR1 SGHRS, CDR2 YFSETQ. Deletions cut 1 base from V and 0 bases from J, with 8 bases between. CDR3 sequence reads: CASSLSASSYNEQFF. CDR3 DNA: TGCGCCAGCAGCTTGAGTGCTAGCTCCTACAATGAGCAGTTCTTC. The complete variable domain, with remaining parts taken from reference TRBV5-1 and TRBJ2-1, reads KAGVTQTPRYLIKTRGQQVTLSCSPISGHRSVSWYQQTPGQGLQFLFEYFSETQRNKGNFPGRFSGRQFSNSRSEMNVSTLELGDSALYLCASSLSASSYNEQFFGPGTRLTVL.

The V gene is TRBV21-1, the J gene TRBJ2-1. TRBV21-1 is listed as a pseudogene. The CDR3 covers 16 residues. CDR3 DNA: TGTGCCAGCAGCAAAGCTTGGATCACAACCTACAATGAGCAGTTCTTC. Translating it yields CASSKAWITTYNEQFF.

This chain links TRBV6-5 with TRBJ2-7; TRBD1 matches at 8 bases. V gave up 8 bases and J gave up 1 base; unmatched junction bases: 10. The CDR3 sequence is 15 residues long. Germline CDR1 MNHEY, CDR2 SVGAGI. In DNA form, the CDR3 reads TGTGCCAGCCGGAAAAGACAGGGGCCTTCCTACGAGCAGTACTTC. This sequence encodes CASRKRQGPSYEQYF.

The chain employs TRBV4-1 and TRBJ1-3; perhaps TRBD1 as D (6 bases). Trimming shortened V by 2 bases and J by 4 bases, and 18 bases separated the two germline ends. Per the germline V gene, CDR1 is MGHRA and CDR2 is YSYEKL. This CDR3 is 17 amino acids long. CDR3: CASSQPTWGAGGNTIYF. CDR3 DNA sequence: TGCGCCAGCAGCCAACCTACGTGGGGGGCAGGGGGAAACACCATATATTTT.

This CDR3 reads CASYLSGRVTGELFF. The CDR3 DNA is TGTGCCAGCTACCTTAGCGGGAGGGTCACCGGGGAGCTGTTTTTT. The chain is built from TRBV28 and TRBJ2-2; 11 bases are shared with TRBD2. CDR1 and CDR2 (germline): MDHEN, SYDVKM. V lost 8 bases to trimming and J lost 4 bases; unmatched junction nucleotides: 6. The CDR3 has 15 residues.

The rearrangement joins TRBV25-1 to TRBJ1-1; D is uncertain. The V and J ends lost 6 bases and 1 base respectively, with 15 bases between them. The CDR3 loop spans 15 amino acids. Germline CDR1 is MGHDK and CDR2 is SYGVNS. The CDR3 here is CASSDAGRPNTEAFF. The CDR3 DNA sequence: TGTGCCAGCAGCGATGCAGGACGTCCGAACACTGAAGCTTTCTTT.

CDR3 sequence reads: CASSEGGGSSYEQYF. The CDR3 coding sequence is TGTGCCAGCAGCGAGGGAGGGGGTTCCTCCTACGAGCAGTACTTC. The rearrangement joins TRBV9 to TRBJ2-7; tentatively, D is TRBD2 (7 bases). The CDR3 length is 15 residues. Germline CDR1 and CDR2: SGDLS and YYNGEE. Trimming removed 3 bases from V and 0 bases from J, with 13 bases in between.

This clone was seen just once. The V call is TRBV5-6, the J call TRBJ1-3; D not certain. Germline V gene data show CDR1 as SGHDT and CDR2 as YYEEEE. V was pared by 0 bases and J by 0 bases, with 7 bases between. The CDR3 covers 15 residues. For the CDR3, the DNA is TGTGCCAGCAGCTTGGACAGAAACTCTGGAAACACCATATATTTT. Encoded protein: CASSLDRNSGNTIYF.

This chain links TRBV28 with TRBJ2-3, with D possibly TRBD2 on 6 matching bases. The germline V and J ends were trimmed by 7 bases and 2 bases, with 16 bases remaining between them. The CDR3 is 15 amino acids. Germline lookup yields CDR1 MDHEN and CDR2 SYDVKM. CDR3 DNA sequence: TGTGCCAGCACCCCAAATAGCGGATTCACAGATACGCAGTATTTT. Amino acid sequence: CASTPNSGFTDTQYF.

The rearrangement joins TRBV15 to TRBJ1-2; TRBD1 matches 11 bases. The CDR3 spans 14 residues. V dropped 0 bases and J dropped 12; count of bases not matched to a gene: 6. From germline, CDR1 is LNHNV and CDR2 YYDKDF (reference sequence). CDR3: CATSREGTGGFHTF. The CDR3 nucleotides are TGTGCCACCAGCAGAGAGGGGACAGGGGGATTTCACACCTTC.

The chain uses TRBV28 and TRBJ2-2; 7 nucleotides align to TRBD2. The germline gives CDR1 MDHEN, CDR2 SYDVKM. Trimming took 6 bases from V and 6 from J; bases not matched to a gene: 16. This CDR3 is built from 17 residues. CDR3 DNA sequence: TGTGCCAGCAGCATAACCGGGACTAAGAGCTTACCCGGGGAGCTGTTTTTT. Its protein is CASSITGTKSLPGELFF.

The chain couples TRBV5-6 to TRBJ1-2, with D unresolved. The V gene's germline CDR1 is SGHDT and CDR2 YYEEEE. Trimming stripped 4 bases from V and 7 bases from J, with 14 bases between. The CDR3 is made up of 13 amino acids. CDR3 sequence reads: CASSRGSVFGYTF. CDR3 sequence (DNA): TGTGCCAGCAGCCGCGGGTCGGTTTTTGGCTACACCTTC.

The CDR3 nucleotides read TGCAGTGCTATGAAAGTGGACGAGCAGTACTTC. Translation: CSAMKVDEQYF. The chain links TRBV20-1 to TRBJ2-7; D unclear. Germline V lookup: CDR1 DFQATT, CDR2 SNEGSKA (reference sequence). This CDR3 is built from 11 residues. Trimming cost V 4 bases and J 5 bases, with 9 bases left between them.

V usage is TRBV27 and J usage is TRBJ2-7; the match to TRBD2 covers 13 bases. In germline, CDR1 is MNHEY, CDR2 SMNVEV (reference sequence). V lost 4 bases, J lost 2 bases, and 5 bases stayed unmatched. The CDR3 runs 16 residues. The CDR3 is CASSSHGTSGTYEQYF. The CDR3, as DNA: TGTGCCAGCAGTTCCCACGGGACTAGCGGGACCTACGAGCAGTACTTC.

The chain has TRBV5-1 and TRBJ2-4; D not certain. Trimming cost V 2 bases and J 1 base, with 7 bases left between them. Germline V lookup: CDR1 SGHRS, CDR2 YFSETQ. This CDR3 has 14 residues. CDR3 in amino acids: CASSLTLAKNIQYF. CDR3 nucleotide sequence: TGCGCCAGCAGCTTAACATTGGCCAAAAACATTCAGTACTTC.

The J gene is TRBJ2-5, the V gene TRBV7-9, with TRBD2 as a possible D gene (5 bases). Germline values: CDR1 SEHNR, CDR2 FQNEAQ (reference sequence). V gave up 3 bases and J gave up 6 bases, with 14 bases separating them. The CDR3 runs to 14 residues. CDR3 sequence reads: CASSLLASRKTQYF. DNA of the CDR3: TGTGCCAGCAGCTTGCTAGCATCTAGGAAGACCCAGTACTTC.

This rearrangement joins TRBV7-3 to TRBJ2-1, with D perhaps matching TRBD1 (6 bases). The V end was cut by 2 bases, the J end by 7 bases, with 21 bases between. The CDR3 is 17 amino acids. CDR1 is SGHTA and CDR2 is FQGTGA in the germline V gene. The CDR3, as DNA: TGTGCCAGCAGCTTAGCTCCTATGCAGGGGAGAACAAATGAGCAGTTCTTC. Residues: CASSLAPMQGRTNEQFF.

V gene TRBV27 combines with J gene TRBJ2-7, with TRBD2 matching 8 bases. The CDR3 is 15 residues long. V lost 7 bases to trimming and J lost 0 bases; unmatched junction nucleotides: 8. Germline V gives CDR1 MNHEY, CDR2 SMNVEV (reference sequence). The CDR3: CASTPRSGSSYEQYF. The CDR3 DNA follows: TGTGCCAGCACCCCCCGAAGCGGGAGCTCCTACGAGCAGTACTTC.

The chain employs TRBV5-4 and TRBJ2-2; TRBD2 aligns across 9 bases. CDR1 SGHNT and CDR2 YYREEE come from the germline V gene (reference sequence). The trim removed 4 bases at V and 4 bases at J, leaving 5 bases unmatched. CDR3 length: 15 residues. DNA for the CDR3: TGTGCCAGCAGCCAAAAGCGGGAGGCCACCGGGGAGCTGTTTTTT. Translation: CASSQKREATGELFF.

The J gene is TRBJ2-1, the V gene TRBV11-3; TRBD2 aligns across 9 bases. Germline V gives CDR1 SGHNT, CDR2 YENEEA. This CDR3 contains 17 residues. V gave up 1 base and J gave up 5 bases; unmatched junction bases: 9. The DNA for the CDR3 is TGTGCCAGCAGCTTAGGTGGTAGCGGGAGAGTCAACAATGAGCAGTTCTTC. It yields the protein CASSLGGSGRVNNEQFF.